This T cell receptor beta chain was captured in a study of shared T cell receptors in the human thymus. This CDR3 has 10 residues. The V gene's germline CDR1 is LNHDA and CDR2 SQIVND (reference sequence). Deletions cut 8 bases from V and 4 bases from J, with 6 bases between. The table lists this clone with a count of one. The repertoire was sequenced with immunoSEQ multiplex PCR; TCRdb's copy has only in-frame clones and lacks some. The sample has 700,000 or so clones; 70% to 90% are singletons. The data were also submitted as part of a second study, on human thymus T cells. Per that paper: Resections from corrective heart surgery supplied the thymus tissue. What appeared biased in thymic and blood repertoires was the usage of V and J genes. Related work showed strongly overlapping thymic repertoires across unrelated individuals.

The origin of this receptor is a girl younger than two with a congenital heart defect. V usage is TRBV19 and J usage is TRBJ2-7; D is unresolved. What was sequenced was thymocytes. This CDR3 reads CASVIYEQYF. Here the CDR3 DNA reads TGTGCCAGTGTAATTTACGAGCAGTACTTC.